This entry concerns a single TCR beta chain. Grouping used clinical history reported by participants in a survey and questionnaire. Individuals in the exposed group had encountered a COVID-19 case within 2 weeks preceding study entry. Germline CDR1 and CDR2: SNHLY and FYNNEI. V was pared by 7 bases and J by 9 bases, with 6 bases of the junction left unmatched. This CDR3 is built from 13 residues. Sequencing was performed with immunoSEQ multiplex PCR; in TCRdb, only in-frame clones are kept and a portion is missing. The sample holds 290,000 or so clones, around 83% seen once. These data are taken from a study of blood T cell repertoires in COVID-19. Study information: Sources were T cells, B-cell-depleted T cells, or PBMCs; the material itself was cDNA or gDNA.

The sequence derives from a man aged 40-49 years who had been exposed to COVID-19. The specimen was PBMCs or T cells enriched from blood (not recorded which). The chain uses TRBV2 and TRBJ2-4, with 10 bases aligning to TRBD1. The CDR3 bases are TGTGCCAGCAAAGGGACAGGGGACGCCATTCAGTACTTC. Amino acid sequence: CASKGTGDAIQYF.